The rows below give T cell receptor beta chains drawn from one sample of a study of CD8+CD57+ T cells in acquired aplastic anemia. TCRdb ran MiXCR on the reads and lists one entry per CDR3 protein. The data hold some 180,000 distinct CDR3 sequences, with less than 65% observed a single time. Sequencing used sorted CD4+, CD8+, or CD8+CD57+ T cells (not recorded which) from PBMCs. These receptors all come from a human donor with aplastic anemia. Each CDR3 is given with its conserved first and last residue. The order of the fields is V gene, J gene, D gene, clone size, CDR3 DNA, CDR3 protein. D genes are given only for firm matches. The size of a clone is reported for some rows only, either as once, few or many, or as a class for expanded clones.

V gene: TRBV20-1; J gene: TRBJ1-2; D gene: NA; clone size: NA; CDR3 DNA: TGCAGTGCTTCGAGACCTAACTATGGCTACACCTTC; CDR3 protein: CSASRPNYGYTF
V gene: TRBV2; J gene: TRBJ2-7; D gene: NA; clone size: many; CDR3 DNA: TGTGCCAGCAGGGTACAGACCTACGAGCAGTACTTC; CDR3 protein: CASRVQTYEQYF
V gene: TRBV7-7; J gene: TRBJ2-2; D gene: NA; clone size: NA; CDR3 DNA: TGTGCCAGCAGGGACACAGGGAACACCGGGGAGCTGTTTTTT; CDR3 protein: CASRDTGNTGELFF
V gene: TRBV5-1; J gene: TRBJ1-6; D gene: NA; clone size: once; CDR3 DNA: TGCGCCAGCAGCTTGGGAGGAGAGAATTCACCCCTCCACTTT; CDR3 protein: CASSLGGENSPLHF
V gene: TRBV27; J gene: TRBJ1-1; D gene: NA; clone size: NA; CDR3 DNA: TGTGCCAGCAGTTTATCCAGGGCTAACACTGAAGCTTTCTTT; CDR3 protein: CASSLSRANTEAFF
V gene: TRBV20-1; J gene: TRBJ2-1; D gene: TRBD2; clone size: few; CDR3 DNA: TGCAGTGCTAGGCCAGCGGGGGCTCACAATGAGCAGTTCTTC; CDR3 protein: CSARPAGAHNEQFF
V gene: TRBV25-1; J gene: TRBJ2-4; D gene: NA; clone size: NA; CDR3 DNA: TGTGCCAGACATGATCAGGGCGCCTTAGCCAAAAACATTCAGTACTTC; CDR3 protein: CARHDQGALAKNIQYF
V gene: TRBV20-1; J gene: TRBJ2-7; D gene: TRBD2; clone size: few; CDR3 DNA: TGCAGTGCTAGGGGAGGGGTAGGGAACATCTACGAGCAGTACTTC; CDR3 protein: CSARGGVGNIYEQYF
V gene: TRBV7-6; J gene: TRBJ2-3; D gene: NA; clone size: NA; CDR3 DNA: TGTGCCAGCAGCTTAGCCGGTACTGCAGATACGCAGTATTTT; CDR3 protein: CASSLAGTADTQYF
V gene: TRBV25-1; J gene: TRBJ1-1; D gene: NA; clone size: NA; CDR3 DNA: TGTGCCAGCAGTAACCTCGGACGGGACACTGAAGGTTTCTTT; CDR3 protein: CASSNLGRDTEGFF
V gene: TRBV3-1; J gene: TRBJ1-2; D gene: NA; clone size: NA; CDR3 DNA: TGTGCCAGCAGCCAAGATCTGGGCAGGGCTTATGGCTACACCTTC; CDR3 protein: CASSQDLGRAYGYTF
V gene: TRBV11-2; J gene: TRBJ2-7; D gene: TRBD1; clone size: NA; CDR3 DNA: TGTGCCAGCAGCTTAGAGCCGACAGGGTTAGGGCCCCAGCAGTACTTC; CDR3 protein: CASSLEPTGLGPQQYF
V gene: TRBV5-1; J gene: TRBJ2-7; D gene: NA; clone size: NA; CDR3 DNA: TGCGCCAGCAGCTTAGGGTCTTCCGGGGGCGAGCAGTACTTC; CDR3 protein: CASSLGSSGGEQYF
V gene: TRBV20-1; J gene: TRBJ2-1; D gene: TRBD1; clone size: NA; CDR3 DNA: TGCAGTGCTAGGGGACAGGGGGCGAATGAGCAGTTCTTC; CDR3 protein: CSARGQGANEQFF
V gene: TRBV6-5; J gene: TRBJ2-1; D gene: NA; clone size: NA; CDR3 DNA: TGTGCCAGCAGTTCGGGGGGCCTCAGCACAGATACGCAGTTCTTC; CDR3 protein: CASSSGGLSTDTQFF
V gene: TRBV7-9; J gene: TRBJ1-1; D gene: NA; clone size: NA; CDR3 DNA: TGTGCCAGCCAGGAGGCCCGTACAAACACTGAAGCTTTCTTT; CDR3 protein: CASQEARTNTEAFF
V gene: TRBV24-1; J gene: TRBJ1-6; D gene: TRBD1; clone size: NA; CDR3 DNA: TGTGCCACCAGTGATGGGGACAGGGTGGATTCACCCCTCCACTTT; CDR3 protein: CATSDGDRVDSPLHF
V gene: TRBV10-3; J gene: TRBJ1-2; D gene: NA; clone size: few; CDR3 DNA: TGTGCCATCAGCGCGGACAGCTATGGCTACACCTTC; CDR3 protein: CAISADSYGYTF
V gene: TRBV19; J gene: TRBJ2-7; D gene: NA; clone size: NA; CDR3 DNA: TGTGCCAGTAGGGGAGACAGACGCTACGACGAGCAGTACTTC; CDR3 protein: CASRGDRRYDEQYF
V gene: TRBV7-9; J gene: TRBJ2-1; D gene: NA; clone size: NA; CDR3 DNA: TGTGCCAGCAGCTTAGCCGAGGGCCTTAATGAGCAGTTCTTC; CDR3 protein: CASSLAEGLNEQFF
V gene: TRBV2; J gene: TRBJ2-5; D gene: TRBD2; clone size: NA; CDR3 DNA: TGTGCCAGCAGCTCCAGCGGGGCGGGTTTAGCGACCCAGTACTTC; CDR3 protein: CASSSSGAGLATQYF
V gene: TRBV7-2; J gene: TRBJ2-1; D gene: TRBD2; clone size: NA; CDR3 DNA: TGTGCCAGCAGCTTATGGACTAGCGGGGACAATGAGCAGTTCTTC; CDR3 protein: CASSLWTSGDNEQFF
V gene: TRBV2; J gene: TRBJ1-2; D gene: NA; clone size: NA; CDR3 DNA: TGTGCCAGCAGTGCACTAGGGGATCCCATCTATGGCTACACCTTC; CDR3 protein: CASSALGDPIYGYTF
V gene: TRBV15; J gene: TRBJ2-7; D gene: NA; clone size: NA; CDR3 DNA: TGTGCCACCAGCAGAGGGGGGGCAGGGGTCCACGAGCAGTACTTC; CDR3 protein: CATSRGGAGVHEQYF
V gene: TRBV9; J gene: TRBJ1-6; D gene: TRBD1; clone size: NA; CDR3 DNA: TGTGCCAGTAGTACCCTTGGACAGGGTTTTTCACCCCTCCACTTT; CDR3 protein: CASSTLGQGFSPLHF
V gene: TRBV28; J gene: TRBJ1-4; D gene: NA; clone size: few; CDR3 DNA: TGTGCCAGCAGTTCCCTTGTGGGGGGATCAACTAATGAAAAACTGTTTTTT; CDR3 protein: CASSSLVGGSTNEKLFF
V gene: TRBV7-2; J gene: TRBJ1-1; D gene: NA; clone size: few; CDR3 DNA: TGTGCCAGCAGCTTACTTGGACAGCACAACACTGAAGCTTTCTTT; CDR3 protein: CASSLLGQHNTEAFF
V gene: TRBV2; J gene: TRBJ2-7; D gene: TRBD1; clone size: many; CDR3 DNA: TGTGCCAGCAGGACAGGGATAGGGGAGCAGTACTTC; CDR3 protein: CASRTGIGEQYF
V gene: TRBV7-9; J gene: TRBJ2-2; D gene: TRBD2; clone size: NA; CDR3 DNA: TGTGCCAGCAGGGAAAGGCGGGAGGGCCTGGACACCGGGGAGCTGTTTTTT; CDR3 protein: CASRERREGLDTGELFF
V gene: TRBV5-1; J gene: TRBJ2-5; D gene: TRBD2; clone size: few; CDR3 DNA: TGTGCCAGCAGCTTCCGGGGAGGGGAGACCCAGTACTTC; CDR3 protein: CASSFRGGETQYF
V gene: TRBV20-1; J gene: TRBJ2-3; D gene: TRBD2; clone size: NA; CDR3 DNA: TGCAGTGCTGAAGGACTAGCGATAGATACGCAGTATTTT; CDR3 protein: CSAEGLAIDTQYF